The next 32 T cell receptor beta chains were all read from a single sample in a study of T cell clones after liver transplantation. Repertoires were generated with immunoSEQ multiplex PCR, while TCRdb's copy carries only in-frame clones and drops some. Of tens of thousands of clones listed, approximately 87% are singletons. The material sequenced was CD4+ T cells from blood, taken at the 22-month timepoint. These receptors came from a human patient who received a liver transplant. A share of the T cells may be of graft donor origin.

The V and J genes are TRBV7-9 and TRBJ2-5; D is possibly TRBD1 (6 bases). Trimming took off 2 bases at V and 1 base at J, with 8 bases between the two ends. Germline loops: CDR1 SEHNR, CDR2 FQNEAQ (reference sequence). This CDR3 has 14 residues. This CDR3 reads CASSLLGGQETQYF. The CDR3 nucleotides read TGTGCCAGCAGCTTACTAGGGGGCCAAGAGACCCAGTACTTC.

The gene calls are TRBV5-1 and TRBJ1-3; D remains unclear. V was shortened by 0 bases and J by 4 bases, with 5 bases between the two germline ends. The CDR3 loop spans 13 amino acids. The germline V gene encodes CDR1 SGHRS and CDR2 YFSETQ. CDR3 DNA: TGCGCCAGCAGCTTGGAGGGCGGAAACACCATATATTTT. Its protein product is CASSLEGGNTIYF.

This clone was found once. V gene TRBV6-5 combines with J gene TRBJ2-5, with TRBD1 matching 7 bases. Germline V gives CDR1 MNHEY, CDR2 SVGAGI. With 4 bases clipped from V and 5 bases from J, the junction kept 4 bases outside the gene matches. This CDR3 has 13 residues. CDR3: CASSFDRDETQYF. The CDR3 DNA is TGTGCCAGCAGTTTCGACAGGGACGAGACCCAGTACTTC.

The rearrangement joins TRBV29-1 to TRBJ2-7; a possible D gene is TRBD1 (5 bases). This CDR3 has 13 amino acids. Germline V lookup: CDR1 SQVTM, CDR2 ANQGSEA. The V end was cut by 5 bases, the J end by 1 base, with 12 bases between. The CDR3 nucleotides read TGCAGCGTTCGACAGAAAGCTTCCTACGAGCAGTACTTC. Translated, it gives CSVRQKASYEQYF.

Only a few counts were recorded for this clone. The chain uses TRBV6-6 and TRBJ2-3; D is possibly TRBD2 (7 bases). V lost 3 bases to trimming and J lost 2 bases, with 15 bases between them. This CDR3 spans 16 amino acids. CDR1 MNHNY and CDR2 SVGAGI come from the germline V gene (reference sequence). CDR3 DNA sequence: TGTGCCAGCAGTTATGGCCTGGGGGGGCCCACAGATACGCAGTATTTT. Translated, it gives CASSYGLGGPTDTQYF.

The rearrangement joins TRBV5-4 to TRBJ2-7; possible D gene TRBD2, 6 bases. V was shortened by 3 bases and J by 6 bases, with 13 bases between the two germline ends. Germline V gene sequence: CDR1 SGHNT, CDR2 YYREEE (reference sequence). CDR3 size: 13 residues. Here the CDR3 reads CASSSSGRSEQYF. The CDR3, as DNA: TGTGCCAGCAGCTCTTCGGGGAGGTCCGAGCAGTACTTC.

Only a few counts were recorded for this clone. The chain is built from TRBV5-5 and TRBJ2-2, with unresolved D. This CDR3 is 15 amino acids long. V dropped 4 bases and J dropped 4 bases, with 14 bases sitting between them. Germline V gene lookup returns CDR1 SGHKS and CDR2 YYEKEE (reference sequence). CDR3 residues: CASSGRRVSTGELFF. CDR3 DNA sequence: TGTGCCAGCAGCGGCCGCAGAGTTTCCACCGGGGAGCTGTTTTTT.

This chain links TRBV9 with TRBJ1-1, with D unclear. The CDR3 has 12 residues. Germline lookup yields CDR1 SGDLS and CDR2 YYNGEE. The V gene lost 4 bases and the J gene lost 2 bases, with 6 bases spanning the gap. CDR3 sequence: CASSPGNTEAFF. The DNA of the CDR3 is TGTGCCAGCAGCCCCGGAAACACTGAAGCTTTCTTT.

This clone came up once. The chain's CDR3 is CASSLGYDSGRWSYNEQFF. The CDR3 DNA is TGTGCCAGCAGCTTAGGGTACGATAGCGGGAGATGGTCCTACAATGAGCAGTTCTTC. V gene TRBV7-8 combines with J gene TRBJ2-1; 9 bases line up with TRBD2. CDR3 length: 19 amino acids. V dropped 1 base and J dropped 1; count of bases not matched to a gene: 11. From germline, CDR1 is SGHVS and CDR2 FQNEAQ.

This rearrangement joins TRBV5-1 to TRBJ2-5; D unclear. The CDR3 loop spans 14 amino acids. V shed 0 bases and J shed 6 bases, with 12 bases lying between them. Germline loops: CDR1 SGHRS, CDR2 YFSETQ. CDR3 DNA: TGCGCCAGCAGCTTGGACGGCCTCCGGCAGACCCAGTACTTC. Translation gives CASSLDGLRQTQYF. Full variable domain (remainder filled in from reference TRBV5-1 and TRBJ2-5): KAGVTQTPRYLIKTRGQQVTLSCSPISGHRSVSWYQQTPGQGLQFLFEYFSETQRNKGNFPGRFSGRQFSNSRSEMNVSTLELGDSALYLCASSLDGLRQTQYFGPGTRLLVL.

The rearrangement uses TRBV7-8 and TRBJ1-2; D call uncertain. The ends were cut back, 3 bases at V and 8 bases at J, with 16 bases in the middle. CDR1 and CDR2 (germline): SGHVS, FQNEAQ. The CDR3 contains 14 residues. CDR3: CASSLVGRKGGYTF. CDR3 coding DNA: TGTGCCAGCAGCTTGGTGGGCCGTAAAGGAGGCTACACCTTC.

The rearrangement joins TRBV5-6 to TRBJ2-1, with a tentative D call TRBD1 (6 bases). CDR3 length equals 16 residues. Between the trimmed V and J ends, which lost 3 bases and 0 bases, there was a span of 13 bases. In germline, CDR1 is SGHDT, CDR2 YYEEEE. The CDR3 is CASSSPGHSSYNEQFF. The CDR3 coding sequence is TGTGCCAGCAGCTCTCCGGGACACAGCTCCTACAATGAGCAGTTCTTC. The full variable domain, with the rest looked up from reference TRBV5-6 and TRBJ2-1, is DAGVTQSPTHLIKTRGQQVTLRCSPKSGHDTVSWYQQALGQGPQFIFQYYEEEERQRGNFPDRFSGHQFPNYSSELNVNALLLGDSALYLCASSSPGHSSYNEQFFGPGTRLTVL.

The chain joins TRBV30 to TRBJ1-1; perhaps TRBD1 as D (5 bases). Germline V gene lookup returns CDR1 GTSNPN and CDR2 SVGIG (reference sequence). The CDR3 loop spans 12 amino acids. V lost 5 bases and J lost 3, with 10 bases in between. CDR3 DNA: TGTGCCTGGGCCACAGGTTACACTGAAGCTTTCTTT. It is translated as CAWATGYTEAFF.

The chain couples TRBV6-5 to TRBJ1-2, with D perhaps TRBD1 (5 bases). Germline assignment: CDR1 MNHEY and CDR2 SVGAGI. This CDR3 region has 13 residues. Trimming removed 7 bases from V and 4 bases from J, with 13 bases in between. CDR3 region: CASTLGTTYGYTF. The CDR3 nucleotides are TGTGCCAGCACCTTAGGGACTACCTATGGCTACACCTTC.

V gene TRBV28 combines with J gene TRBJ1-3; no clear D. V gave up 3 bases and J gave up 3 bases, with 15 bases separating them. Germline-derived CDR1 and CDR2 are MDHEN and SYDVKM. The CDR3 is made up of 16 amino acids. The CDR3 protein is CASSLDGKGFGNTIYF. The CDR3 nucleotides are TGTGCCAGCAGTTTGGATGGGAAGGGATTTGGAAACACCATATATTTT.

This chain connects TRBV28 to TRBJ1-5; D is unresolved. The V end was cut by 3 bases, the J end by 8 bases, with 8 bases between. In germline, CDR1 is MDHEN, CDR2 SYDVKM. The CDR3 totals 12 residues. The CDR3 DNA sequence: TGTGCCAGCAGTTTGCGAGGCAAGCCCCAGCATTTT. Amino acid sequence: CASSLRGKPQHF. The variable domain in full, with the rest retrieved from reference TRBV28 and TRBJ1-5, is DVKVTQSSRYLVKRTGEKVFLECVQDMDHENMFWYRQDPGLGLRLIYFSYDVKMKEKGDIPEGYSVSREKKERFSLILESASTNQTSMYLCASSLRGKPQHFGDGTRLSIL.

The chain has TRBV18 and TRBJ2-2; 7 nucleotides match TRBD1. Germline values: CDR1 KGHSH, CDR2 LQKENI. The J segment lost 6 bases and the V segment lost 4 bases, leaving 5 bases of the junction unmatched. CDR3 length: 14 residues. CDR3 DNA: TGTGCCAGCTCACGACAGGGCAGGCCCGGGGAGCTGTTTTTT. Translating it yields CASSRQGRPGELFF.

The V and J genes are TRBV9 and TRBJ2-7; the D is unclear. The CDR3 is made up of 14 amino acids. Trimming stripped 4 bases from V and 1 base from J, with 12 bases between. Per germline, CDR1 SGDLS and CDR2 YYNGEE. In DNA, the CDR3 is TGTGCCAGCAGCTCTCAGACCGAGTCCTACGAGCAGTACTTC. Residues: CASSSQTESYEQYF.

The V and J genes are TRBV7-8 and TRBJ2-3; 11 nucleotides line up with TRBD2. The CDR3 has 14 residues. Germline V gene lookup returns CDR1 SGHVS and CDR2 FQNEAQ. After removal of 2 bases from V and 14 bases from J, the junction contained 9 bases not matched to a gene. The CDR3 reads CASSLLASGRIWYF. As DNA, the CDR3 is TGTGCCAGCAGCTTACTGGCTAGCGGGAGGATCTGGTATTTT.

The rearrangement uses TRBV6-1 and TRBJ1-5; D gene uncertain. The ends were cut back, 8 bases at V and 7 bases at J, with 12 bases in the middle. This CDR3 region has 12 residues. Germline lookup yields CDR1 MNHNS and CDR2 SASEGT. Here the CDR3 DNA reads TGTGCCAGCCGTTGGCGGGGACAGCCCCAGCATTTT. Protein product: CASRWRGQPQHF.

The CDR3 bases are TGCGCCAGCAGCTTTGGACTAGCGGGAGTTGATGAGCAGTTCTTC. Protein sequence: CASSFGLAGVDEQFF. This chain links TRBV5-1 with TRBJ2-1; 13 bases fit TRBD2. Unmatched junction bases numbered 4, after V lost 2 bases and J lost 8 bases. The CDR3 spans 15 residues. Germline values: CDR1 SGHRS, CDR2 YFSETQ.

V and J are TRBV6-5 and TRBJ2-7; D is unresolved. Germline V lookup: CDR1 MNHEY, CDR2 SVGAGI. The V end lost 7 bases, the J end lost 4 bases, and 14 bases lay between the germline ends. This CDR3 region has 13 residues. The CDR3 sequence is CASTPPDRYEQYF. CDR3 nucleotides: TGTGCCAGCACCCCACCAGACCGGTACGAGCAGTACTTC.

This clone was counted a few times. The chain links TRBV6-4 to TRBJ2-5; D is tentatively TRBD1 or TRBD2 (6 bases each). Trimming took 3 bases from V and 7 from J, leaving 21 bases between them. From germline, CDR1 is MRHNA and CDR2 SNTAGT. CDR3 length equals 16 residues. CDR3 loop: CASSEPEGVEGGTQYF. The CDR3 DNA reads TGTGCCAGCAGTGAGCCTGAGGGGGTAGAGGGAGGGACCCAGTACTTC.

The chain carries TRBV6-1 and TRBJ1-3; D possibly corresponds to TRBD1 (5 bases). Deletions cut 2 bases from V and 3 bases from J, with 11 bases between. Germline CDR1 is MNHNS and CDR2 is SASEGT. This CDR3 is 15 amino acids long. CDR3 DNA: TGTGCCAGCAGTGAAAGTCAGGGAGTTGGAAACACCATATATTTT. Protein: CASSESQGVGNTIYF.

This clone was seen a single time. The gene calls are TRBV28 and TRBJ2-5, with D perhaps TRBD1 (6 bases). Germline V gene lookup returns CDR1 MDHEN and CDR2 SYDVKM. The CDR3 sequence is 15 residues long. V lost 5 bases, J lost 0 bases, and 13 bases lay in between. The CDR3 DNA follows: TGTGCCAGCAGTCTGGACAGCCGCAACCAAGAGACCCAGTACTTC. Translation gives CASSLDSRNQETQYF.

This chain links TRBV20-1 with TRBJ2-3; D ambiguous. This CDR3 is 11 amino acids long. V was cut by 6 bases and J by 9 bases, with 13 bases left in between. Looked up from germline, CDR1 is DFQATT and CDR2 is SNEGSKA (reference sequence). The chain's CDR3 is CSAEDSLTQYF. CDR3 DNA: TGCAGTGCGGAAGACTCGCTAACGCAGTATTTT.

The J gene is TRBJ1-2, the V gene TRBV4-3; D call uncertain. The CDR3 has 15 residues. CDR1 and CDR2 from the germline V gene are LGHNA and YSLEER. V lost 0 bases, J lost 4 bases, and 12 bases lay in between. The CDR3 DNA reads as TGCGCCAGCAGCCAAGACTTCATGGGTGGCTATGGCTACACCTTC. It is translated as CASSQDFMGGYGYTF.

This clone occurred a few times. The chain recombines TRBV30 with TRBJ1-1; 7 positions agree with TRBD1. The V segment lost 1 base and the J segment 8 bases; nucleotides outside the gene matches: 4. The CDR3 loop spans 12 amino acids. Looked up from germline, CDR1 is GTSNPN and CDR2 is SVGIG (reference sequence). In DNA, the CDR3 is TGTGCCTGGAGTGCCTCGGACAGGGAAGCTTTCTTT. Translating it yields CAWSASDREAFF.

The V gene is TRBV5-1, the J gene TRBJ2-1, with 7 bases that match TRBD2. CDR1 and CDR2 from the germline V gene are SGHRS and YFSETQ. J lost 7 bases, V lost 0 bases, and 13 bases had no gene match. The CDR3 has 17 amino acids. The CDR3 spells CASSLGLIGGSPNEQFF. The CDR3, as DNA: TGCGCCAGCAGCTTGGGCCTCATCGGCGGGAGCCCGAATGAGCAGTTCTTC.

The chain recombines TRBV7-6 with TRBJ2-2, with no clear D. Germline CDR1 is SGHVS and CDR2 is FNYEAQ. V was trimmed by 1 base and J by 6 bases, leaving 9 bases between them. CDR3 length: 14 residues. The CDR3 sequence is CASSLGASPGELFF. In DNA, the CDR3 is TGTGCCAGCAGCTTAGGTGCATCCCCCGGGGAGCTGTTTTTT.

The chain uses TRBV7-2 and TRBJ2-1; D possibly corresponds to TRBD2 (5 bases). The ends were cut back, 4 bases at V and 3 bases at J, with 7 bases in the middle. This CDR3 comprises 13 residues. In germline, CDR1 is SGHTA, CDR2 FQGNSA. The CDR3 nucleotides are TGTGCCAGCAGCTGGGGAGTCTACAATGAGCAGTTCTTC. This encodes CASSWGVYNEQFF. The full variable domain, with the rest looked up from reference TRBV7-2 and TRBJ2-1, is GAGVSQSPSNKVTEKGKDVELRCDPISGHTALYWYRQSLGQGLEFLIYFQGNSAPDKSGLPSDRFSAERTGGSVSTLTIQRTQQEDSAVYLCASSWGVYNEQFFGPGTRLTVL.

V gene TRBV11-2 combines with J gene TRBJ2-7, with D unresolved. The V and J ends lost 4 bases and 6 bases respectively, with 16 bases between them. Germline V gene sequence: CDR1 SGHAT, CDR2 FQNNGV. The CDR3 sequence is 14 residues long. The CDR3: CASSSGPLWSEQYF. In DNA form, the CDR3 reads TGTGCCAGCAGCTCCGGGCCGCTGTGGTCCGAGCAGTACTTC.